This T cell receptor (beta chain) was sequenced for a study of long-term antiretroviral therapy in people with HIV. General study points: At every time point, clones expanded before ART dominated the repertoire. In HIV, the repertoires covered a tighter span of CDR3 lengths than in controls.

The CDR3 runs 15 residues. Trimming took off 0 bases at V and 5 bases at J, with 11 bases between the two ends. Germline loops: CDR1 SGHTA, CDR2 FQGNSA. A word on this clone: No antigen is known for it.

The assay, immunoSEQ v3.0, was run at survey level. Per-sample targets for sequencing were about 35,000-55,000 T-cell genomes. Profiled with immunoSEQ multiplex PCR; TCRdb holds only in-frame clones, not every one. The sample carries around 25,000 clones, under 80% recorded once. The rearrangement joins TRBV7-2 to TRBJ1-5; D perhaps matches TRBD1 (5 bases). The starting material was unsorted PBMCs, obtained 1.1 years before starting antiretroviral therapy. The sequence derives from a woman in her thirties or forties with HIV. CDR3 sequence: CASSLAGATYQPQHF. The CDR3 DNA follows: TGTGCCAGCAGCTTAGCTGGGGCGACGTATCAGCCCCAGCATTTT.